Each of the 5 T cell receptor beta chains below was sequenced from the same sample in a study of cytomegalovirus exposure and HLA in healthy donors (dated by TCRdb to about 2017). The library was generated by the immunoSEQ multiplex PCR assay. A mixture of 60 forward primers for TCR Vbeta segments and 13 reverse primers for TCR Jbeta segments was used in the multiplex PCR. Not all clones reach the TCRdb copy of this immuneACCESS table, which keeps in-frame sequences only. Checked studies attribute under half of the gap to unresolved V genes and leave the rest unexplained. This sample is represented by some 170,000 clones; almost 80% of them were singletons. Jointly, the top ten make up under 8% of the sample. Sequenced: PBMCs. The source of these receptors is a man aged 40-49 years in good health and CMV-seropositive.

The chain recombines TRBV6-1 with TRBJ1-4; tentatively, D is TRBD1 (5 bases). The V and J ends lost 2 bases and 8 bases respectively, with 15 bases between them. CDR1 is MNHNS, CDR2 SASEGT, per germline. The CDR3 extends over 15 amino acids. CDR3 loop: CASSERARAHEKLFF. CDR3 DNA: TGTGCCAGCAGTGAAAGGGCCAGGGCCCACGAAAAACTGTTTTTT.

The V and J genes are TRBV5-1 and TRBJ2-1; D call uncertain. CDR1 is SGHRS, CDR2 YFSETQ, per germline. There are 14 residues in the CDR3. V lost 2 bases, J lost 2 bases, and 8 bases lay in between. CDR3 nucleotides: TGCGCCAGCAGCTTCCTACCTCCCTACAATGAGCAGTTCTTC. Its protein product is CASSFLPPYNEQFF.

This chain connects TRBV5-4 to TRBJ2-7, with 11 bases that match TRBD2. Germline lookup yields CDR1 SGHNT and CDR2 YYREEE (reference sequence). This CDR3 spans 15 amino acids. Trimming removed 0 bases from V and 4 bases from J; junction bases left unmatched: 3. CDR3 in amino acids: CASSLGSSGRYEQYF. As DNA, the CDR3 is TGTGCCAGCAGCTTGGGTTCTAGCGGGAGGTACGAGCAGTACTTC.

The chain combines TRBV6-5 with TRBJ2-3; D remains unclear. CDR3 size: 11 residues. Germline V CDR1 and CDR2: MNHEY, SVGAGI. Trimming took off 7 bases at V and 6 bases at J, with 8 bases between the two ends. CDR3: CASMRWDTQYF. CDR3 nucleotide sequence: TGTGCCAGCATGCGGTGGGATACGCAGTATTTT.

This rearrangement joins TRBV6-1 to TRBJ1-1; a weak D match, TRBD1 (5 bases). Germline CDR1 and CDR2: MNHNS and SASEGT. V lost 0 bases and J 3 bases, leaving 14 bases between the germline ends. The CDR3 is 16 residues long. The CDR3 region is CASSEALGGDYTEAFF. The CDR3 DNA reads as TGTGCCAGCAGTGAAGCCCTCGGGGGAGATTACACTGAAGCTTTCTTT.